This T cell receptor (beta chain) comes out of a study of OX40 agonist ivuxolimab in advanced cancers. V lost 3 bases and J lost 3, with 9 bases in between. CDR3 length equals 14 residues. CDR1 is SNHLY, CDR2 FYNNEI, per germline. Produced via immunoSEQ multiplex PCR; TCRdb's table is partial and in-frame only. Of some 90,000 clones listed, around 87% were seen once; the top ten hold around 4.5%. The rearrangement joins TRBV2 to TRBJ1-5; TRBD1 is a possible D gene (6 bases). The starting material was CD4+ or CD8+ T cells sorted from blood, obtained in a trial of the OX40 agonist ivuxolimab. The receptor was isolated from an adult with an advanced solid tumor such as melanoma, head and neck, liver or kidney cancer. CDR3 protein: CASSDRGINQPQHF. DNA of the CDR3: TGTGCCAGCAGTGACAGGGGAATCAATCAGCCCCAGCATTTT. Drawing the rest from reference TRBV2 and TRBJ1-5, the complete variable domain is EPEVTQTPSHQVTQMGQEVILRCVPISNHLYFYWYRQILGQKVEFLVSFYNNEISEKSEIFDDQFSVERPDGSNFTLKIRSTKLEDSAMYFCASSDRGINQPQHFGDGTRLSIL.